The 23 T cell receptor beta chains below were found in one sample sequenced in a study of chemoradiotherapy in HPV16-positive cancers (dated by TCRdb to 2021 to 2024). To prepare the library, the immunoSEQ multiplex PCR assay was applied. Held by TCRdb, this immuneACCESS table contains in-frame sequences only and omits some clones. Under half of the omission traces to an unresolved V gene where checked; the cause of the rest is unknown. The sample has about 12,000 clones on record, roughly 90% of them singletons. The ten largest clones take up roughly 2.8% of the sample. The starting material was blood, obtained from a patient who underwent chemoradiotherapy. These receptors were collected from a human donor with HPV-associated anogenital cancer.

The V and J genes are TRBV4-3 and TRBJ2-3, with D perhaps assigned TRBD1 or TRBD2 (6 bases each). The CDR3 sequence is 17 residues long. Germline assignment: CDR1 LGHNA and CDR2 YSLEER. Between the trimmed V and J ends, which lost 1 base and 4 bases, there was a span of 18 bases. CDR3 in amino acids: CASSQGLGGGGADTQYF. Here the CDR3 DNA reads TGCGCCAGCAGCCAAGGCCTGGGGGGCGGAGGAGCAGATACGCAGTATTTT.

This clone was picked up one time. V and J are TRBV19 and TRBJ2-3, with D possibly being TRBD1 (6 bases). Trimming stripped 1 base from V and 1 base from J, with 6 bases between. Looked up from germline, CDR1 is LNHDA and CDR2 is SQIVND (reference sequence). The length of the CDR3 is 14 residues. The CDR3 loop reads CASSIGQGTDTQYF. CDR3 nucleotides: TGTGCCAGTAGTATAGGACAGGGCACAGATACGCAGTATTTT.

This clone has only a few counts. The gene calls are TRBV11-2 and TRBJ1-1, with D possibly TRBD1 on 5 matching bases. V lost 4 bases, J lost 1 base, and 7 bases lay in between. Looked up from germline, CDR1 is SGHAT and CDR2 is FQNNGV. This CDR3 is 13 amino acids long. In DNA, the CDR3 is TGTGCCAGCAGCTCGCAGGGGAACACTGAAGCTTTCTTT. Its translation: CASSSQGNTEAFF.

The chain combines TRBV25-1 with TRBJ2-4, with D possibly matching TRBD2 (6 bases). Germline V gene lookup returns CDR1 MGHDK and CDR2 SYGVNS. The length of the CDR3 is 17 residues. Trimming removed 5 bases from V and 2 bases from J, with 19 bases in between. The chain's CDR3 is CASSPPPLGGTKNIQYF. The CDR3 nucleotides are TGTGCCAGCAGTCCCCCCCCCTTGGGAGGAACCAAAAACATTCAGTACTTC. Drawing the rest from reference TRBV25-1 and TRBJ2-4, the complete variable domain is EADIYQTPRYLVIGTGKKITLECSQTMGHDKMYWYQQDPGMELHLIHYSYGVNSTEKGDLSSESTVSRIRTEHFPLTLESARPSHTSQYLCASSPPPLGGTKNIQYFGAGTRLSVL.

This clone has a single count. The chain combines TRBV4-2 with TRBJ2-1; D unclear. The CDR3 runs to 15 residues. The germline CDR1 and CDR2 sequences are LGHNA and YNFKEQ. V was pared by 1 base and J by 0 bases, with 7 bases between. DNA of the CDR3: TGTGCCAGCAGCCAAGTTGGTGGCTCCTACAATGAGCAGTTCTTC. This codes for CASSQVGGSYNEQFF.

The V and J genes are TRBV29-1 and TRBJ2-3; TRBD1 matches at 11 bases. Germline V CDR1 and CDR2: SQVTM, ANQGSEA. This CDR3 has 14 amino acids. V dropped 6 bases and J dropped 5; count of bases not matched to a gene: 7. In nucleotides, the CDR3 is TGCAGCGTGAAGGACAGGGGGCAGGTAGATACGCAGTATTTT. The encoded protein is CSVKDRGQVDTQYF.

The gene calls are TRBV6-6 and TRBJ1-6, with a weak D call TRBD1 (6 bases). Germline V lookup: CDR1 MNHNY, CDR2 SVGAGI (reference sequence). V lost 4 bases and J lost 6, with 13 bases in between. The CDR3 is 15 residues long. CDR3 amino acids: CASSWGQGGNSPLHF. In nucleotides, the CDR3 is TGTGCCAGCAGTTGGGGGCAGGGTGGTAATTCACCCCTCCACTTT.

This clone came up once. The chain couples TRBV7-2 to TRBJ1-6, with D hard to call. V was shortened by 1 base and J by 2 bases, with 3 bases between the two germline ends. The CDR3 covers 14 residues. Germline loops: CDR1 SGHTA, CDR2 FQGNSA. CDR3 sequence (DNA): TGTGCCAGCAGCTTAGGTGCCTATAATTCACCCCTCCACTTT. Amino acids: CASSLGAYNSPLHF.

This clone was seen just once. CDR3 DNA: TGTGCCTGGAGTGTACAACGGTCCTACGAGCAGTACTTC. Encoded protein: CAWSVQRSYEQYF. J is TRBJ2-7 and V is TRBV30; D is unresolved. There are 13 residues in the CDR3. V was trimmed by 0 bases and J by 1 base, leaving 7 bases between them. The germline V gene encodes CDR1 GTSNPN and CDR2 SVGIG (reference sequence). Full variable domain (rest looked up from reference TRBV30 and TRBJ2-7): SQTIHQWPATLVQPVGSPLSLECTVEGTSNPNLYWYRQAAGRGLQLLFYSVGIGQISSEVPQNLSASRPQDRQFILSSKKLLLSDSGFYLCAWSVQRSYEQYFGPGTRLTVT.

V usage is TRBV7-9 and J usage is TRBJ1-1, with a tentative D call TRBD1 (5 bases). The CDR3 contains 13 residues. CDR1 SEHNR and CDR2 FQNEAQ come from the germline V gene (reference sequence). Trimming removed 7 bases from V and 1 base from J, with 10 bases in between. Here the CDR3 reads CASTPGGNTEAFF. Written as DNA, the CDR3 is TGTGCCAGCACCCCCGGGGGGAACACTGAAGCTTTCTTT.

The chain employs TRBV7-3 and TRBJ1-2; 10 nucleotides match TRBD1. Germline V lookup: CDR1 SGHTA, CDR2 FQGTGA. V trimming: 6 bases; J trimming: 3 bases; junction bases outside the gene matches: 7. The CDR3 has 15 residues. CDR3 bases: TGTGCCAGCAGTCCTGGGACAGGGGAGTACTATGGCTACACCTTC. Translated: CASSPGTGEYYGYTF. Drawing the rest from reference TRBV7-3 and TRBJ1-2, the complete variable domain is GAGVSQTPSNKVTEKGKYVELRCDPISGHTALYWYRQSLGQGPEFLIYFQGTGAADDSGLPNDRFFAVRPEGSVSTLKIQRTERGDSAVYLCASSPGTGEYYGYTFGSGTRLTVV.

This clone came up once. This chain joins TRBV9 and TRBJ2-5; the D gene is possibly TRBD2 (5 bases). The V gene's germline CDR1 is SGDLS and CDR2 YYNGEE. The ends were cut back, 5 bases at V and 4 bases at J, with 15 bases in the middle. The CDR3 is made up of 14 amino acids. CDR3 sequence reads: CASSPLGDLETQYF. CDR3 bases: TGTGCCAGCAGTCCTCTCGGGGATTTAGAGACCCAGTACTTC.

The chain uses TRBV7-8 and TRBJ2-7; 7 bases are a match to TRBD2. CDR3 length: 15 amino acids. Trimming removed 3 bases from V and 0 bases from J; junction bases left unmatched: 5. Germline-derived CDR1 and CDR2 are SGHVS and FQNEAQ. This CDR3 is CASSFKGGSSYEQYF. DNA of the CDR3: TGTGCCAGCAGCTTTAAGGGAGGGAGCTCCTACGAGCAGTACTTC.

The chain couples TRBV6-1 to TRBJ1-5, with 9 bases aligning to TRBD1. Germline trimming cut 4 bases from V and 7 bases from J; bases unmatched to any gene: 5. The CDR3 covers 14 residues. The germline V gene encodes CDR1 MNHNS and CDR2 SASEGT. For the CDR3, the DNA is TGTGCCAGCAGTGTACAGGGGGCTATGCAGCCCCAGCATTTT. Its translation is CASSVQGAMQPQHF.

The V call is TRBV11-3, the J call TRBJ2-3, with 9 bases matching TRBD2. The CDR3 length is 16 residues. From germline, CDR1 is SGHNT and CDR2 YENEEA. Unmatched junction bases numbered 11, after V lost 5 bases and J lost 5 bases. The CDR3 DNA follows: TGTGCCAGCAGCCCCGTGGAGCGGGGGGCCCTAGATACGCAGTATTTT. Its protein product is CASSPVERGALDTQYF.

The chain recombines TRBV2 with TRBJ1-5; D gene uncertain. The V end lost 7 bases, the J end lost 0 bases, and 16 bases lay between the germline ends. The CDR3 covers 16 residues. The germline gives CDR1 SNHLY, CDR2 FYNNEI. CDR3 DNA: TGTGCCAGCACCGAAATTGGGGTCTATAGCAATCAGCCCCAGCATTTT. It specifies CASTEIGVYSNQPQHF.

J is TRBJ1-6 and V is TRBV7-2; D not certain. This CDR3 comprises 13 residues. Trimming left V 7 bases short and J 7 bases short, with 11 bases between. Per germline, CDR1 SGHTA and CDR2 FQGNSA. The CDR3: CASTTVINSPLHF. DNA of the CDR3: TGTGCCAGCACTACAGTAATAAATTCACCCCTCCACTTT.

This sequence joins TRBV7-2 and TRBJ1-2; possibly TRBD1 for D (5 bases). Trimming removed 11 bases from V and 8 bases from J, with 12 bases in between. Looked up from germline, CDR1 is SGHTA and CDR2 is FQGNSA. This CDR3 region has 10 residues. CDR3 sequence reads: CAGQGKGYTF. The DNA of the CDR3 is TGTGCCGGTCAGGGAAAGGGCTACACCTTC.

The rearrangement links TRBV9 to TRBJ1-1; D may be TRBD1 (6 bases). Germline CDR1 SGDLS, CDR2 YYNGEE. This CDR3 spans 12 amino acids. The V end lost 4 bases, the J end lost 4 bases, and 8 bases lay between the germline ends. CDR3 protein: CASSPQGTEAFF. DNA for the CDR3: TGTGCCAGCAGCCCACAGGGCACTGAAGCTTTCTTT. The full variable domain, completed using reference TRBV9 and TRBJ1-1, is DSGVTQTPKHLITATGQRVTLRCSPRSGDLSVYWYQQSLDQGLQFLIQYYNGEERAKGNILERFSAQQFPDLHSELNLSSLELGDSALYFCASSPQGTEAFFGQGTRLTVV.

This rearrangement joins TRBV11-2 to TRBJ2-2, with 7 bases that match TRBD2. This CDR3 has 15 amino acids. Losses at the gene ends were 3 bases for V and 4 bases for J; bases not matched to a gene: 5. The V gene's germline CDR1 is SGHAT and CDR2 FQNNGV. For the CDR3, the DNA is TGTGCCAGCAGCTTGTGGGGAGGGTCCACCGGGGAGCTGTTTTTT. Its protein is CASSLWGGSTGELFF.

The chain carries TRBV7-8 and TRBJ1-3; the D gene is possibly TRBD1 (5 bases). Germline CDR1 SGHVS, CDR2 FQNEAQ. V lost 5 bases to trimming and J lost 4 bases, with 12 bases between them. The CDR3 loop spans 14 amino acids. The CDR3 DNA reads TGTGCCAGCAGCCTTTTGAGGGACGGAAACACCATATATTTT. As protein: CASSLLRDGNTIYF.

The chain carries TRBV5-5 and TRBJ1-1; 7 bases agree with TRBD1. The CDR3 loop spans 15 amino acids. CDR1 is SGHKS, CDR2 YYEKEE, per germline (reference sequence). V was pared by 4 bases and J by 7 bases, with 13 bases of the junction left unmatched. The chain's CDR3 is CASSHRQGDEGEAFF. CDR3 nucleotide sequence: TGTGCCAGCAGCCATCGACAGGGAGATGAGGGTGAAGCTTTCTTT.

V gene TRBV29-1 combines with J gene TRBJ2-4; weak D call: TRBD1 (6 bases). This CDR3 contains 14 residues. V lost 7 bases and J 4 bases, leaving 17 bases between the germline ends. Germline CDR1 SQVTM, CDR2 ANQGSEA. This CDR3 reads CSGNHRGNKNIQYF. The CDR3 DNA reads as TGCAGCGGCAACCATAGGGGGAATAAAAACATTCAGTACTTC.